This passage covers 27 T cell receptor beta chains from one sample sequenced in a study of blood T cell repertoires in COVID-19. Sequencing used immunoSEQ multiplex PCR; TCRdb keeps in-frame clones, though not all of them. The data hold 200,000 to 250,000 clones, with about four fifths observed a single time. Sequencing was performed on peripheral blood. These receptors all come from a woman aged 40 to 50 with acute or convalescent COVID-19.

V usage is TRBV29-1 and J usage is TRBJ1-2; 8 nucleotides agree with TRBD1. CDR1 is SQVTM, CDR2 ANQGSEA, per germline. The trim removed 0 bases at V and 4 bases at J, leaving 4 bases unmatched. The CDR3 length is 14 residues. The CDR3 spells CSVEEDGQGYGYTF. In DNA, the CDR3 is TGCAGCGTTGAAGAAGATGGACAGGGCTATGGCTACACCTTC.

This chain connects TRBV29-1 to TRBJ1-4, with 9 positions matching TRBD1. V lost 7 bases and J lost 0; bases outside the gene matches: 3. The CDR3 extends over 14 amino acids. Germline V lookup: CDR1 SQVTM, CDR2 ANQGSEA. The CDR3 sequence is CSGGQGATNEKLFF. The CDR3, as DNA: TGCAGCGGGGGACAGGGAGCAACTAATGAAAAACTGTTTTTT.

The chain has TRBV5-6 and TRBJ1-1; a weak D match, TRBD1 (5 bases). Germline V gene lookup returns CDR1 SGHDT and CDR2 YYEEEE. This CDR3 is 14 amino acids long. V lost 2 bases to trimming and J lost 10 bases, with 18 bases between them. The CDR3 DNA reads TGTGCCAGCAGCTTTCAGGGCCTGCGCCAGGGAGCTTTCTTT. Protein sequence: CASSFQGLRQGAFF. Variable domain in full (rest from reference TRBV5-6 and TRBJ1-1): DAGVTQSPTHLIKTRGQQVTLRCSPKSGHDTVSWYQQALGQGPQFIFQYYEEEERQRGNFPDRFSGHQFPNYSSELNVNALLLGDSALYLCASSFQGLRQGAFFGQGTRLTVV.

This clone has only one observation. This chain joins TRBV4-1 and TRBJ1-2; D gene unclear. CDR1 MGHRA and CDR2 YSYEKL come from the germline V gene. Trimming removed 2 bases from V and 0 bases from J, with 10 bases in between. This CDR3 has 15 amino acids. This chain's CDR3 is CASSQSTNSNYGYTF. DNA of the CDR3: TGCGCCAGCAGCCAATCCACTAACTCTAACTATGGCTACACCTTC.

The chain couples TRBV20-1 to TRBJ2-7, with 10 positions matching TRBD2. CDR3 length: 14 residues. CDR1 is DFQATT, CDR2 SNEGSKA, per germline (reference sequence). Trimming at V came to 3 bases and at J to 3 bases, leaving 5 bases not matched to a gene. The CDR3 DNA sequence: TGCAGTGCTAGTTCCTTAGCGGGAGGCTACGAGCAGTACTTC. Protein: CSASSLAGGYEQYF.

V is TRBV14 and J is TRBJ2-1, with D hard to call. The length of the CDR3 is 15 residues. Germline V gene data show CDR1 as SGHDN and CDR2 as FVKESK. The V gene lost 1 base and the J gene lost 4 bases, with 11 bases spanning the gap. CDR3 residues: CASSQVTRWYNEQFF. The CDR3 DNA reads TGTGCCAGCAGCCAAGTAACACGATGGTACAATGAGCAGTTCTTC.

The V call is TRBV5-8, the J call TRBJ2-3, with a tentative D call TRBD2 (6 bases). Per the germline V gene, CDR1 is SGHTS and CDR2 is YDEGEE. This CDR3 has 12 amino acids. V lost 7 bases and J lost 1, with 7 bases in between. The CDR3 sequence is CASLAGTDTQYF. The DNA for the CDR3 is TGTGCCAGCTTAGCGGGCACAGATACGCAGTATTTT.

V and J are TRBV19 and TRBJ2-7, with 8 nucleotides matching TRBD1. The junction had 6 bases not matched to a gene; V was cut back by 5 bases and J by 0 bases. The CDR3 consists of 15 residues. Germline V gives CDR1 LNHDA, CDR2 SQIVND (reference sequence). The CDR3 region is CASSYGQGGSYEQYF. CDR3 bases: TGTGCCAGTAGTTACGGACAGGGTGGCTCCTACGAGCAGTACTTC.

This chain connects TRBV15 to TRBJ2-2, with 8 nucleotides matching TRBD2. The CDR3 is made up of 17 amino acids. Germline assignment: CDR1 LNHNV and CDR2 YYDKDF (reference sequence). The V and J ends lost 3 bases and 6 bases, in that order; junction bases with no gene match: 12. CDR3 amino acids: CATSRKRGGVRAGELFF. The CDR3 DNA sequence: TGTGCCACCAGCAGGAAACGGGGGGGAGTGAGAGCCGGGGAGCTGTTTTTT.

V and J are TRBV27 and TRBJ1-1, with unresolved D. Germline V gene sequence: CDR1 MNHEY, CDR2 SMNVEV (reference sequence). Trimming removed 6 bases from V and 1 base from J, with 9 bases in between. The CDR3 spans 13 residues. The CDR3 sequence is CASSSHRNTEAFF. The CDR3 region has the DNA TGTGCCAGCAGCTCACATCGGAACACTGAAGCTTTCTTT.

This sequence joins TRBV1 and TRBJ1-5; the table's D call TRBD1 went unverified against the DNA. TRBV1 is assigned pseudogene status. The CDR3 is 16 residues long. CDR3 nucleotide sequence: TGCACCAGCAGCCGGCGGGACAGGTCGTTCTATCAGCCCCAGCATTTT. The encoded protein is CTSSRRDRSFYQPQHF.

This clone has more than one count but fewer than ten. The chain recombines TRBV5-5 with TRBJ1-3; no reliable D call. CDR1 SGHKS and CDR2 YYEKEE come from the germline V gene (reference sequence). Between the trimmed V and J ends, which lost 2 bases and 0 bases, there was a span of 15 bases. This CDR3 contains 17 residues. The CDR3 sequence is CASSLMTWTDSGNTIYF. The CDR3, as DNA: TGTGCCAGCAGCTTAATGACCTGGACTGACTCTGGAAACACCATATATTTT.

The chain recombines TRBV11-2 with TRBJ1-4; possibly TRBD1 for D (6 bases). With 5 bases removed from V and 6 bases from J, the gap between germline ends came to 13 bases. The CDR3 loop spans 14 amino acids. Germline-derived CDR1 and CDR2 are SGHAT and FQNNGV. This CDR3 reads CASSTTGGDEKLFF. CDR3 in DNA: TGTGCCAGCAGCACGACAGGCGGCGATGAAAAACTGTTTTTT.

Only a few counts were recorded for this clone. The chain employs TRBV29-1 and TRBJ1-1, with D possibly matching TRBD1 (6 bases). Germline CDR1 is SQVTM and CDR2 is ANQGSEA. V shed 4 bases and J shed 11 bases, with 17 bases lying between them. CDR3 size: 12 residues. CDR3 DNA: TGCAGCGTTGGGGACACCAGGTTTGAGGCTTTCTTT. It codes for CSVGDTRFEAFF.

In this sample, this clone turned up a few times. The chain employs TRBV30 and TRBJ1-4, with 7 bases fitting TRBD1. Germline CDR1 and CDR2: GTSNPN and SVGIG (reference sequence). Unmatched junction bases numbered 9, after V lost 8 bases and J lost 3 bases. There are 14 residues in the CDR3. Here the CDR3 reads CAINRDSANEKLFF. The CDR3 nucleotides read TGTGCCATCAACCGGGACAGTGCTAATGAAAAACTGTTTTTT.

The CDR3 nucleotides read TGCGCCAGCAGCCCGACTAGCGGGAGTATCTACAATGAGCAGTTCTTC. It translates to CASSPTSGSIYNEQFF. J is TRBJ2-1 and V is TRBV5-1; 12 positions match TRBD2. This CDR3 has 16 amino acids. V dropped 4 bases and J dropped 3; count of bases not matched to a gene: 5. Germline-derived CDR1 and CDR2 are SGHRS and YFSETQ. The whole variable domain, filled in from reference TRBV5-1 and TRBJ2-1, reads KAGVTQTPRYLIKTRGQQVTLSCSPISGHRSVSWYQQTPGQGLQFLFEYFSETQRNKGNFPGRFSGRQFSNSRSEMNVSTLELGDSALYLCASSPTSGSIYNEQFFGPGTRLTVL.

This chain links TRBV7-2 with TRBJ2-3, with 10 bases identical to TRBD1. The ends lost 1 base at V and 5 bases at J; junction bases unmatched: 12. Germline V gene lookup returns CDR1 SGHTA and CDR2 FQGNSA. The CDR3 loop spans 18 amino acids. The CDR3 sequence is CASSLVTVGQGRGDTQYF. The CDR3 DNA is TGTGCCAGCAGCTTAGTGACGGTGGGACAGGGGAGGGGAGATACGCAGTATTTT.

V usage is TRBV4-1 and J usage is TRBJ2-3; D perhaps matches TRBD1 (6 bases). CDR1 and CDR2 from the germline V gene are MGHRA and YSYEKL. Deletions cut 0 bases from V and 4 bases from J, with 8 bases between. The CDR3 has 14 amino acids. The CDR3 bases are TGCGCCAGCAGCCAAGAGGACAGTTCAGATACGCAGTATTTT. Protein: CASSQEDSSDTQYF.

The chain couples TRBV29-1 to TRBJ1-1; 9 nucleotides align to TRBD1. The J segment lost 4 bases and the V segment lost 6 bases, leaving 6 bases of the junction unmatched. The CDR3 runs 13 residues. Per germline, CDR1 SQVTM and CDR2 ANQGSEA. The CDR3 coding sequence is TGCAGCGTCGGCGGGGACAGGGCCACTGAAGCTTTCTTT. Its translation is CSVGGDRATEAFF.

The chain employs TRBV13 and TRBJ1-1; a possible D gene is TRBD1 (5 bases). This CDR3 spans 13 amino acids. V shed 6 bases and J shed 0 bases, with 8 bases lying between them. CDR1 PRHDT and CDR2 FYEKMQ come from the germline V gene (reference sequence). CDR3 bases: TGTGCCAGCAGTAGACAGATGAACACTGAAGCTTTCTTT. This encodes CASSRQMNTEAFF.

The count of this clone is one. Other DNA sequences from this sample encode an identical CDR3 as well. The V call is TRBV12-3 or TRBV12-4, the J call TRBJ2-7, with a tentative D call TRBD1 (5 bases). V lost 2 bases, J lost 0 bases, and 5 bases lay in between. The CDR3 runs to 13 residues. The CDR3 DNA sequence: TGTGCCAGCAGTTTAAGGGGCTCCTACGAGCAGTACTTC. Protein: CASSLRGSYEQYF.

The count of this clone is one. CDR3 loop: CASWDYSTDTQYF. CDR3 nucleotides: TGTGCCAGCTGGGACTACAGCACAGATACGCAGTATTTT. The chain carries TRBV19 and TRBJ2-3; 7 bases are a match to TRBD2. The V gene end was trimmed by 9 bases and the J gene end by 0 bases; junction bases not matched to a gene: 3. From germline, CDR1 is LNHDA and CDR2 SQIVND (reference sequence). The CDR3 covers 13 residues.

The CDR3 loop is CASSPTGAGRGYTF. The DNA of the CDR3 is TGTGCCAGCAGCCCGACAGGGGCCGGTCGCGGCTACACCTTC. V and J are TRBV11-1 and TRBJ1-2; 8 positions agree with TRBD1. With V trimmed by 5 bases and J by 8 bases, 10 bases remained unmatched. This CDR3 contains 14 residues. Germline V gives CDR1 SGHAT, CDR2 FQDESV (reference sequence).

V gene TRBV11-2 combines with J gene TRBJ2-3, with TRBD2 identical over 7 bases. Germline CDR1 and CDR2: SGHAT and FQNNGV. The J segment lost 5 bases and the V segment lost 5 bases, leaving 13 bases of the junction unmatched. The CDR3 totals 16 residues. The CDR3 bases are TGTGCCAGCAGCACAAGGGTGGCGGGAGAGGGAGATACGCAGTATTTT. As protein: CASSTRVAGEGDTQYF.

This chain connects TRBV5-1 to TRBJ1-4; TRBD1 matches at 8 bases. The length of the CDR3 is 14 residues. Germline values: CDR1 SGHRS, CDR2 YFSETQ. J gave up 8 bases and V 4 bases, and 7 bases lay outside the gene matches. DNA of the CDR3: TGCGCCAGCAGCAGGGACAGGCTAGGCGAAAAACTGTTTTTT. It encodes CASSRDRLGEKLFF.

The V call is TRBV19, the J call TRBJ1-2; D ambiguous. Germline values: CDR1 LNHDA, CDR2 SQIVND (reference sequence). CDR3 size: 14 residues. V was trimmed by 6 bases and J by 1 base, leaving 12 bases between them. DNA of the CDR3: TGTGCCAGTAGCCTGGACGGGATTAACTATGGCTACACCTTC. Residues: CASSLDGINYGYTF. Complete variable domain (other parts from reference TRBV19 and TRBJ1-2): DGGITQSPKYLFRKEGQNVTLSCEQNLNHDAMYWYRQDPGQGLRLIYYSQIVNDFQKGDIAEGYSVSREKKESFPLTVTSAQKNPTAFYLCASSLDGINYGYTFGSGTRLTVV.

The chain employs TRBV20-1 and TRBJ2-2, with 8 bases aligning to TRBD1. The CDR3 runs to 16 residues. V lost 3 bases to trimming and J lost 1 base; unmatched junction nucleotides: 7. The germline CDR1 and CDR2 sequences are DFQATT and SNEGSKA (reference sequence). CDR3 protein: CSASRAGTGNTGELFF. Here the CDR3 DNA reads TGCAGTGCTAGTCGAGCCGGGACAGGGAACACCGGGGAGCTGTTTTTT.